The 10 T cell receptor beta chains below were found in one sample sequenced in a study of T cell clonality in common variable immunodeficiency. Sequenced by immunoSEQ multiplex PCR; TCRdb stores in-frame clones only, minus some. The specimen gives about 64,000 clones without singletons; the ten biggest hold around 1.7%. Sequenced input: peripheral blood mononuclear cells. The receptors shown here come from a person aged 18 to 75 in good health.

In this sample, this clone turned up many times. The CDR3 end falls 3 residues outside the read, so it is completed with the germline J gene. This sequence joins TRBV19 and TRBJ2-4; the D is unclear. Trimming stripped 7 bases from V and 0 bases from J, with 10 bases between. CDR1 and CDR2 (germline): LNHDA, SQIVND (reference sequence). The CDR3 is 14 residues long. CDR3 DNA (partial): TGTGCCAGTACCACAAGGGCAGCCAAAAACATT. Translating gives CASTTRAAKNI. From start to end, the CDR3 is CASTTRAAKNIQYF.

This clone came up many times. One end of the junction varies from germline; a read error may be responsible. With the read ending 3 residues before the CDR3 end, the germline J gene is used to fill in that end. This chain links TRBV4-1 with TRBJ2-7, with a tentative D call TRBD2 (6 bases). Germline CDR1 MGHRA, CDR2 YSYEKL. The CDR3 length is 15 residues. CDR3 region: CTSSQAGGDLYEQYF. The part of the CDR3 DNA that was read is TGCACCAGCAGCCAAGCGGGCGGGGACCTCTACGAG.

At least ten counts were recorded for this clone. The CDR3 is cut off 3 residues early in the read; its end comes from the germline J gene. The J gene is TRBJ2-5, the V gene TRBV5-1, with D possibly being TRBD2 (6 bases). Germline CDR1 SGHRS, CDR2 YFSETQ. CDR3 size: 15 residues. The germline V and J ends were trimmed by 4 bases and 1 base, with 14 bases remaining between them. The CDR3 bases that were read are TGCGCCAGCAGCCCGGGTTCCGGGGGCCAAGAGACC. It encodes CASSPGSGGQET. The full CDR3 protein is CASSPGSGGQETQYF.

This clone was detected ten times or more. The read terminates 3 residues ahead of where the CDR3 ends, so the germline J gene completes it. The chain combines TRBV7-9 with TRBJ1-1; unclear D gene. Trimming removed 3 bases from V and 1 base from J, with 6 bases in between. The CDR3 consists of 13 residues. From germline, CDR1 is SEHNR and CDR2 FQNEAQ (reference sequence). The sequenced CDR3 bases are TGTGCCAGCAGCTTTCCAGGGAACACTGAA. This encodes CASSFPGNTE. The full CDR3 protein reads CASSFPGNTEAFF.

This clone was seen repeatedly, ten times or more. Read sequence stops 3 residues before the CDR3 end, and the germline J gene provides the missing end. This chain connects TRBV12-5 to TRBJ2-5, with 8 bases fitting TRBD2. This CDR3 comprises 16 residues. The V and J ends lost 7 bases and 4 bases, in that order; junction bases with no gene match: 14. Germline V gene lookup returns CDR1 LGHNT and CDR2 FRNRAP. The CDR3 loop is CASANDQLAVTETQYF. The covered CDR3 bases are TGTGCTAGTGCCAATGACCAACTAGCGGTGACAGAGACC.

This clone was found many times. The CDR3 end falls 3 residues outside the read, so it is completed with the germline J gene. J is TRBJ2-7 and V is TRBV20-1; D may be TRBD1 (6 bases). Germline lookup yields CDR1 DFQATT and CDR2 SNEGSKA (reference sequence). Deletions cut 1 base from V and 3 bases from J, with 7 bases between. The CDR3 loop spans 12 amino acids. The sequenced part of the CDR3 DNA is TGCAGTGCTAGAGGGGGGCTCTACGAG. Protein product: CSARGGLYE. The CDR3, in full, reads CSARGGLYEQYF.

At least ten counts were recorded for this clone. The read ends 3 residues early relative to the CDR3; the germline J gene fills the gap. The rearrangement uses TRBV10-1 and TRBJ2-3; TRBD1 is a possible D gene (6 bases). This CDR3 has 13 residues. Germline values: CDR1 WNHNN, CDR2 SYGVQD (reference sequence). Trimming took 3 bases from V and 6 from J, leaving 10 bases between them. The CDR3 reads CASSETGLDTQYF. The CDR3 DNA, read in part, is TGCGCCAGCAGTGAAACAGGGCTTGATACG.

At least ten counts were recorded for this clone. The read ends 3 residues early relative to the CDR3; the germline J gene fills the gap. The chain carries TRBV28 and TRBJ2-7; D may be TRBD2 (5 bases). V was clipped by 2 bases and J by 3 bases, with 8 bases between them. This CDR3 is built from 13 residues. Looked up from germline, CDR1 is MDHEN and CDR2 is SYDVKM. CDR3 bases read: TGTGCCAGCAGTTTAGACGGGGACTACGAG. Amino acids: CASSLDGDYE. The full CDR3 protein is CASSLDGDYEQYF.

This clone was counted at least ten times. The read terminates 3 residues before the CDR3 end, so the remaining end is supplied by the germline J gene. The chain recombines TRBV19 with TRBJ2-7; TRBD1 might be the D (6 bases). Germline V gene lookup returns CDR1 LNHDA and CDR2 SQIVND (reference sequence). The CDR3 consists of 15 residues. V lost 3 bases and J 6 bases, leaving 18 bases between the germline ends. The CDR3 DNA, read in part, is TGTGCCAGTAGTATTGGGTGGGGGACACCCGGCGAG. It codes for CASSIGWGTPGE. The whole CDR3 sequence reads CASSIGWGTPGEQYF.

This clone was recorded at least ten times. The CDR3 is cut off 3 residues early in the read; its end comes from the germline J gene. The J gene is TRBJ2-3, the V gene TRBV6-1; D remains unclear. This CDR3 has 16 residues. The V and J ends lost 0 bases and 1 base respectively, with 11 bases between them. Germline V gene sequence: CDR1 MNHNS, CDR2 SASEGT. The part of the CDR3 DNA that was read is TGTGCCAGCAGTGAAGCTAGATTCACTCGCACAGATACG. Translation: CASSEARFTRTDT. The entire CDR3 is CASSEARFTRTDTQYF.